This TCR beta chain was recovered during a study of cytotoxic CD8 clonotypes in ibrutinib-treated CLL. Study summary: A median 12 months of treatment, range 6 to 36, preceded the collection of response samples. Study outcomes and limitations: At baseline, clonality was higher than in age-matched healthy donors and correlated with CD8+ counts. Public clonotypes (which were uncommon) either contracted or remained stable on treatment.

Assay used: immunoSEQ multiplex PCR; TCRdb lists only in-frame clones, some missing. In the table there are 50,000 to 70,000 clones, roughly 49% of which are singletons. Remarks on this clone: Its antigen is currently unknown.

Libraries of TCR beta were made from about 1.8 micrograms of genomic DNA that came from cryopreserved PBMCs. V lost 6 bases to trimming and J lost 2 bases, with 11 bases between them. This CDR3 region has 13 residues. Looked up from germline, CDR1 is LNHDA and CDR2 is SQIVND (reference sequence). This sequence originates from a human donor with chronic lymphocytic leukemia. The sample here was PBMCs, taken at disease progression, from a patient treated with ibrutinib. This chain joins TRBV19 and TRBJ2-7; no clear D. This CDR3 is CASSLEVTYEQYF. The CDR3 region has the DNA TGTGCCAGTAGCCTAGAGGTCACCTACGAGCAGTACTTC. The whole variable domain, remainder taken from reference TRBV19 and TRBJ2-7, is DGGITQSPKYLFRKEGQNVTLSCEQNLNHDAMYWYRQDPGQGLRLIYYSQIVNDFQKGDIAEGYSVSREKKESFPLTVTSAQKNPTAFYLCASSLEVTYEQYFGPGTRLTVT.